The rows below give T cell receptor beta chains drawn from one sample of a study of blood T cell repertoires in COVID-19. Some clones are missing from TCRdb's copy, which holds only in-frame ones; the method was immunoSEQ multiplex PCR. The sample yields hundreds of thousands of clones, 85% to 90% seen once. The source material was peripheral blood. These receptors originate from a woman aged 30 to 39 with acute or convalescent COVID-19. Each CDR3 is given with its conserved first and last residue. Each record gives: V gene, D gene, J gene, clone size, CDR3 length, CDR3 protein, CDR3 DNA. A D gene is named only where the DNA matches it firmly. Clone size is stated in some rows and not others, as once, few, many or a class when expanded.

v_call: TRBV6-5; d_call: .; j_call: TRBJ1-1; clone_size: .; cdr3_length: 16; cdr3_aa: CASSYSPWREKNEAFF; cdr3_nt: TGTGCCAGCAGTTATTCCCCATGGAGGGAGAAAAATGAAGCTTTCTTT
v_call: TRBV28; d_call: .; j_call: TRBJ2-7; clone_size: .; cdr3_length: 15; cdr3_aa: CASTPSGEGRYEQYF; cdr3_nt: TGTGCCAGCACCCCCAGCGGAGAAGGCAGATACGAGCAGTACTTC
v_call: TRBV18; d_call: TRBD1; j_call: TRBJ1-6; clone_size: .; cdr3_length: 15; cdr3_aa: CASSPEQGLNSPLHF; cdr3_nt: TGTGCCAGCTCACCCGAACAGGGGCTGAATTCACCCCTCCACTTT
v_call: TRBV6-6; d_call: .; j_call: TRBJ2-5; clone_size: .; cdr3_length: 13; cdr3_aa: CASTLDTQETQYF; cdr3_nt: TGTGCCAGCACGTTAGACACCCAAGAGACCCAGTACTTC
v_call: TRBV14; d_call: .; j_call: TRBJ2-2; clone_size: .; cdr3_length: 14; cdr3_aa: CASSQVRNTGELFF; cdr3_nt: TGTGCCAGCAGCCAAGTCAGGAACACCGGGGAGCTGTTTTTT
v_call: TRBV19; d_call: .; j_call: TRBJ1-5; clone_size: .; cdr3_length: 13; cdr3_aa: CASSIRADQPQHF; cdr3_nt: TGTGCCAGTAGTATCAGGGCTGATCAGCCCCAGCATTTT
v_call: TRBV5-1; d_call: .; j_call: TRBJ1-1; clone_size: .; cdr3_length: 13; cdr3_aa: CASSLTGRAEAFF; cdr3_nt: TGCGCCAGCAGCTTGACAGGGAGGGCTGAAGCTTTCTTT
v_call: TRBV9; d_call: TRBD1; j_call: TRBJ2-1; clone_size: .; cdr3_length: 17; cdr3_aa: CASSPRTGTGSYNEQFF; cdr3_nt: TGTGCCAGCAGCCCACGGACAGGGACGGGGTCCTACAATGAGCAGTTCTTC
v_call: TRBV2; d_call: TRBD1; j_call: TRBJ1-1; clone_size: .; cdr3_length: 13; cdr3_aa: CASMGQGGLEAFF; cdr3_nt: TGTGCCAGCATGGGACAGGGAGGCTTGGAGGCTTTCTTT
v_call: TRBV10-3; d_call: TRBD2; j_call: TRBJ2-7; clone_size: once; cdr3_length: 14; cdr3_aa: CAISETGGVYEQYF; cdr3_nt: TGTGCCATCAGTGAAACGGGGGGGGTATACGAGCAGTACTTC
v_call: TRBV7-2; d_call: TRBD2; j_call: TRBJ2-4; clone_size: .; cdr3_length: 17; cdr3_aa: CASSFLAGGQGKNIQYF; cdr3_nt: TGTGCCAGCAGCTTTCTAGCGGGGGGGCAGGGCAAAAACATTCAGTACTTC
v_call: TRBV7-9; d_call: TRBD1; j_call: TRBJ2-7; clone_size: .; cdr3_length: 14; cdr3_aa: CASSPGQGYYEQYF; cdr3_nt: TGTGCCAGCAGCCCGGGACAGGGGTACTACGAGCAGTACTTC
v_call: TRBV5-4; d_call: .; j_call: TRBJ2-7; clone_size: .; cdr3_length: 11; cdr3_aa: CASSRSDEQYF; cdr3_nt: TGTGCCAGCAGCCGGTCGGACGAGCAGTACTTC
v_call: TRBV7-8; d_call: TRBD2; j_call: TRBJ2-3; clone_size: .; cdr3_length: 18; cdr3_aa: CASSFNPTSGGWPDTQYF; cdr3_nt: TGTGCCAGCAGCTTTAACCCGACTAGCGGGGGGTGGCCAGATACGCAGTATTTT
v_call: TRBV5-1; d_call: TRBD1; j_call: TRBJ2-3; clone_size: .; cdr3_length: 14; cdr3_aa: CASRPGTGTDTQYF; cdr3_nt: TGCGCCAGCAGGCCCGGGACAGGCACAGATACGCAGTATTTT
v_call: TRBV7-2; d_call: .; j_call: TRBJ2-3; clone_size: .; cdr3_length: 12; cdr3_aa: CASSFSGDTQYF; cdr3_nt: TGTGCCAGCAGCTTCTCCGGAGATACGCAGTATTTT
v_call: TRBV5-6; d_call: .; j_call: TRBJ1-1; clone_size: .; cdr3_length: 13; cdr3_aa: CASSLARDTEAFF; cdr3_nt: TGTGCCAGCAGCTTGGCGCGGGACACTGAAGCTTTCTTT
v_call: TRBV15; d_call: TRBD1; j_call: TRBJ2-7; clone_size: .; cdr3_length: 15; cdr3_aa: CATSREGQGSGEQYF; cdr3_nt: TGTGCCACCAGCAGAGAGGGACAGGGGAGCGGCGAGCAGTACTTC
v_call: TRBV2; d_call: .; j_call: TRBJ2-3; clone_size: .; cdr3_length: 14; cdr3_aa: CASSVGTSTDTQYF; cdr3_nt: TGTGCCAGCAGCGTAGGGACTAGCACAGATACGCAGTATTTT
v_call: TRBV18; d_call: TRBD1; j_call: TRBJ2-3; clone_size: .; cdr3_length: 15; cdr3_aa: CASSPPTGRTHTQYF; cdr3_nt: TGTGCCAGCTCACCACCGACAGGGAGAACACATACGCAGTATTTT
v_call: TRBV5-1; d_call: .; j_call: TRBJ2-1; clone_size: .; cdr3_length: 16; cdr3_aa: CASSLEQGPYYNEQFF; cdr3_nt: TGCGCCAGCAGCTTGGAGCAGGGTCCCTACTACAATGAGCAGTTCTTC
v_call: TRBV30; d_call: TRBD1; j_call: TRBJ2-1; clone_size: .; cdr3_length: 16; cdr3_aa: CAWSMFPGTGIDEQFF; cdr3_nt: TGTGCCTGGAGTATGTTTCCCGGGACAGGGATTGACGAGCAGTTCTTC
v_call: TRBV4-2; d_call: .; j_call: TRBJ2-7; clone_size: .; cdr3_length: 13; cdr3_aa: CASSQDGGDEQYF; cdr3_nt: TGTGCCAGCAGCCAAGATGGAGGGGACGAGCAGTACTTC
v_call: TRBV30; d_call: .; j_call: TRBJ1-6; clone_size: .; cdr3_length: 17; cdr3_aa: CACPLGGGKRLDSPLHF; cdr3_nt: TGTGCCTGCCCCCTGGGGGGGGGTAAGAGGCTTGATTCACCCCTCCACTTT
v_call: TRBV7-9; d_call: TRBD1; j_call: TRBJ2-7; clone_size: .; cdr3_length: 15; cdr3_aa: CASSRSGTGAYEQYF; cdr3_nt: TGTGCCAGCAGCCGTTCCGGGACAGGGGCATACGAGCAGTACTTC
v_call: TRBV28; d_call: .; j_call: TRBJ2-3; clone_size: once; cdr3_length: 14; cdr3_aa: CASSFDRRGDTQYF; cdr3_nt: TGTGCCAGCAGTTTCGACAGGAGAGGAGATACGCAGTATTTT
v_call: TRBV28; d_call: .; j_call: TRBJ1-2; clone_size: .; cdr3_length: 14; cdr3_aa: CASSLITTDFGYTF; cdr3_nt: TGTGCCAGCAGCCTGATAACGACTGACTTTGGCTACACCTTC
v_call: TRBV7-6; d_call: .; j_call: TRBJ1-6; clone_size: .; cdr3_length: 15; cdr3_aa: CASSLGQGGYSPLHF; cdr3_nt: TGTGCCAGCAGCTTAGGGCAGGGTGGCTATTCACCCCTCCACTTT
v_call: TRBV2; d_call: TRBD2; j_call: TRBJ2-3; clone_size: few; cdr3_length: 15; cdr3_aa: CASSPGGLYTDTQYF; cdr3_nt: TGTGCCAGCAGTCCGGGGGGACTCTACACAGATACGCAGTATTTT
v_call: TRBV9; d_call: TRBD1; j_call: TRBJ1-2; clone_size: .; cdr3_length: 15; cdr3_aa: CASSVASTGDYGYTF; cdr3_nt: TGTGCCAGCAGCGTAGCGTCGACAGGGGACTATGGCTACACCTTC
v_call: TRBV7-8; d_call: .; j_call: TRBJ1-1; clone_size: .; cdr3_length: 15; cdr3_aa: CASSLGATVNTEAFF; cdr3_nt: TGTGCCAGCAGCTTAGGAGCCACAGTGAACACTGAAGCTTTCTTT
v_call: TRBV3-1/TRBV3-2; d_call: .; j_call: TRBJ1-2; clone_size: .; cdr3_length: 11; cdr3_aa: CASSTGSGYTF; cdr3_nt: TGTGCCAGCAGCACCGGTTCTGGCTACACCTTC
v_call: TRBV28; d_call: .; j_call: TRBJ1-1; clone_size: .; cdr3_length: 14; cdr3_aa: CASRSGRDYTEAFF; cdr3_nt: TGTGCCAGCAGAAGCGGAAGAGATTACACTGAAGCTTTCTTT
v_call: TRBV12-3/TRBV12-4; d_call: .; j_call: TRBJ2-5; clone_size: .; cdr3_length: 13; cdr3_aa: CASTAGGSETQYF; cdr3_nt: TGTGCCAGCACGGCAGGGGGGTCAGAGACCCAGTACTTC
v_call: TRBV15; d_call: .; j_call: TRBJ1-2; clone_size: few; cdr3_length: 15; cdr3_aa: CATSIRHGAGYGYTF; cdr3_nt: TGTGCCACCAGCATCCGACATGGGGCCGGCTATGGCTACACCTTC
v_call: TRBV11-2; d_call: .; j_call: TRBJ2-7; clone_size: .; cdr3_length: 14; cdr3_aa: CASRRDRITYEQYF; cdr3_nt: TGTGCCAGCAGGCGGGACAGAATCACCTACGAGCAGTACTTC
v_call: TRBV12-3/TRBV12-4; d_call: TRBD1; j_call: TRBJ1-3; clone_size: .; cdr3_length: 12; cdr3_aa: CATGTAGNTIYF; cdr3_nt: TGTGCCACCGGGACAGCTGGAAACACCATATATTTT
v_call: TRBV18; d_call: TRBD1; j_call: TRBJ2-5; clone_size: .; cdr3_length: 13; cdr3_aa: CASSLDREETQYF; cdr3_nt: TGTGCCAGCTCACTCGACAGGGAGGAGACCCAGTACTTC
v_call: TRBV4-1; d_call: TRBD2; j_call: TRBJ2-7; clone_size: .; cdr3_length: 14; cdr3_aa: CASSPGGSTAEQYF; cdr3_nt: TGCGCCAGCAGCCCGGGAGGGTCCACGGCAGAGCAGTACTTC
v_call: TRBV7-2; d_call: .; j_call: TRBJ2-7; clone_size: once; cdr3_length: 16; cdr3_aa: CASSSRNKEGFYEQYF; cdr3_nt: TGTGCCAGCAGCTCAAGAAATAAGGAGGGTTTCTACGAGCAGTACTTC
v_call: TRBV2; d_call: .; j_call: TRBJ2-1; clone_size: .; cdr3_length: 13; cdr3_aa: CASSESVFHEQFF; cdr3_nt: TGTGCCAGCAGTGAATCTGTTTTCCATGAGCAGTTCTTC
v_call: TRBV2; d_call: .; j_call: TRBJ2-5; clone_size: .; cdr3_length: 13; cdr3_aa: CASSGQVQETQYF; cdr3_nt: TGTGCCAGTTCGGGACAAGTACAAGAGACCCAGTACTTC
v_call: TRBV6-5; d_call: TRBD1; j_call: TRBJ2-1; clone_size: .; cdr3_length: 15; cdr3_aa: CASGGRDRGQNEQFF; cdr3_nt: TGTGCCAGCGGGGGACGGGACAGGGGGCAAAATGAGCAGTTCTTC
v_call: TRBV5-4; d_call: TRBD2; j_call: TRBJ2-1; clone_size: .; cdr3_length: 15; cdr3_aa: CASSLDSGGGNEQFF; cdr3_nt: TGTGCCAGCAGCTTGGATAGCGGGGGAGGCAATGAGCAGTTCTTC
v_call: TRBV7-9; d_call: .; j_call: TRBJ2-5; clone_size: .; cdr3_length: 13; cdr3_aa: CASSSRGDETQYF; cdr3_nt: TGTGCCAGCAGCTCCCGGGGAGATGAGACCCAGTACTTC
v_call: TRBV6-1; d_call: .; j_call: TRBJ2-3; clone_size: once; cdr3_length: 15; cdr3_aa: CASSEFEGGTDTQYF; cdr3_nt: TGTGCCAGCAGTGAATTCGAGGGGGGCACAGATACGCAGTATTTT
v_call: TRBV5-4; d_call: .; j_call: TRBJ1-1; clone_size: .; cdr3_length: 13; cdr3_aa: CASSLDWNTEAFF; cdr3_nt: TGTGCCAGCAGCTTGGACTGGAACACTGAAGCTTTCTTT